The subject of this entry is one T cell receptor beta chain. The method was immunoSEQ multiplex PCR; TCRdb's version includes in-frame clones alone and lacks a portion of them. The sample holds around 40,000 clones; roughly 89% are singletons and the top ten take about 0.72%. The data derive from a study of T cell changes during pregnancy in multiple sclerosis. CDR3 length: 17 residues. V was clipped by 6 bases and J by 0 bases; unmatched bases: 6. Germline-derived CDR1 and CDR2 are MNHEY and SMNVEV (reference sequence). The chain recombines TRBV27 with TRBJ2-3, with 13 bases fitting TRBD2. The sequence was obtained from a female donor in good health, enrolled as a control in a pregnancy study. The sample consisted of CD4+ T cells from peripheral blood mononuclear cells, taken after pregnancy. The CDR3 DNA sequence: TGTGCCAGCAGCTGGACTAGCGGGAGAACTAGCACAGATACGCAGTATTTT. This sequence encodes CASSWTSGRTSTDTQYF.